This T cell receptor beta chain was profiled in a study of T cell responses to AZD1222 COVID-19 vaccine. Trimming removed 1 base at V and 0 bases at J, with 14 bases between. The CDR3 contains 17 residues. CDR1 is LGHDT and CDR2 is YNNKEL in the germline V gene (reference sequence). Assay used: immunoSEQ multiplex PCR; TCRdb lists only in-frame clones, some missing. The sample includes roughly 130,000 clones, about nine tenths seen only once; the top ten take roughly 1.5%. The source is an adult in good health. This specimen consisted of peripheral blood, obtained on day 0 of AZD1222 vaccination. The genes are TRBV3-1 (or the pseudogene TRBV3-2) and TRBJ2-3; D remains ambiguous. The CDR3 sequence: CASSQGRSPSSTDTQYF. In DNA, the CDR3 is TGTGCCAGCAGCCAAGGAAGGTCACCCTCAAGCACAGATACGCAGTATTTT.